This is a list of T cell receptor beta chains from one sample in a study of blood T cell repertoires in COVID-19. Produced via immunoSEQ multiplex PCR; TCRdb's table is partial and in-frame only. The sample lists around 250,000 clones; approximately 83% were seen once. Material: PBMCs or T cells enriched from blood (not recorded which). These receptors were collected from a woman aged 45 to 65 who had recovered from COVID-19. Both conserved end residues are part of each CDR3. The D gene is left open where the match is weak. Where a row states a size, it is once, few, many or the class of an expanded clone; other rows omit it.

TRBV7-8	TRBJ1-5	NA	NA	TGTGCCAGCAGCTTAAACGCGTATAGCAATCAGCCCCAGCATTTT	CASSLNAYSNQPQHF
TRBV5-1	TRBJ2-2	NA	NA	TGCGCCAGCAGCTTTTCCAGGGCCCCCACCGGGGAGCTGTTTTTT	CASSFSRAPTGELFF
TRBV5-4	TRBJ1-1	NA	NA	TGTGCCAGCAGCTTGGATCCAGATAACACTGAAGCTTTCTTT	CASSLDPDNTEAFF
TRBV5-4	TRBJ2-7	TRBD2	NA	TGTGCCAGCAGCTTGATCCTAGCGGAGGGATACGAGCAGTACTTC	CASSLILAEGYEQYF
TRBV3-1/TRBV3-2	TRBJ1-6	NA	NA	TGTGCCAGCAGCCAAGTGGCGGGGAATTCACCCCTCCACTTT	CASSQVAGNSPLHF
TRBV28	TRBJ1-2	NA	many	TGTGCCAGCAGGAGACTAACTCGGGTAGGCTACACCTTC	CASRRLTRVGYTF
TRBV7-3	TRBJ1-1	NA	NA	TGTGCCAGCAGCTCCAGGGTGAACACTGAAGCTTTCTTT	CASSSRVNTEAFF
TRBV2	TRBJ2-2	TRBD2	NA	TGTGCCAGACGACTAGCGGGAGGGCTAACGTCTCACACCGGGGAGCTGTTTTTT	CARRLAGGLTSHTGELFF
TRBV6-5	TRBJ2-7	TRBD1	NA	TGTGCCAGCAGCAACGATCTACAGGGGGCTCGGGAGCAGTACTTC	CASSNDLQGAREQYF
TRBV4-1	TRBJ1-3	NA	NA	TGCGCCAGCAGCCCACTCCTGCCCGGAAACACCATATATTTT	CASSPLLPGNTIYF
TRBV11-3	TRBJ2-1	TRBD2	NA	TGTGCCAGCAGCCCGAGCGGGAGGGGTGAGCAGTTCTTC	CASSPSGRGEQFF
TRBV11-2	TRBJ2-1	TRBD2	NA	TGTGCCAGCAGCAACAATCGGGGACTAGCGCCCAATGAGCAGTTCTTC	CASSNNRGLAPNEQFF
TRBV7-8	TRBJ2-5	TRBD2	NA	TGTGCCAGCAGTTGGCTAGCGGGTGGGGAGACCCAGTACTTC	CASSWLAGGETQYF
TRBV5-1	TRBJ2-3	TRBD2	NA	TGCGCCAGCAGCTTGCCTTCTCATGGACTAGCGAACACAGATACGCAGTATTTT	CASSLPSHGLANTDTQYF
TRBV21-1	TRBJ1-2	NA	NA	TGTGCCAGCAGCAAATGCAGGGGACAGGGATGCTCTAACTATGGCTACACCTTC	CASSKCRGQGCSNYGYTF
TRBV7-3	TRBJ2-1	TRBD2	NA	TGTGCCAGCAGCTTAAACCCCAGGGGGCAATTAGGACTAGCGGCTAACAATGAGCAGTTCTTC	CASSLNPRGQLGLAANNEQFF
TRBV5-8	TRBJ2-7	TRBD2	once	TGTGCCAGCAGCTTGGGCGGGAGGGTGAGCGAGCAGTACTTC	CASSLGGRVSEQYF
TRBV5-5	TRBJ2-7	NA	NA	TGTGCCAGCAGCTTGGCAGAACCCTACGAGCAGTACTTC	CASSLAEPYEQYF
TRBV28	TRBJ1-1	NA	NA	TGTGCCAGCAGTTTAGGGGGGGCGAACACTGAAGCTTTCTTT	CASSLGGANTEAFF